This TCR beta chain was captured by sequencing in a study of T cells in localized non-small cell lung cancer. General observations from the study: The study detected a median approximately 54 of the top 100 tumor clones in adjacent lung. A raised T cell density in blood coincided with lengthier overall survival. Uninvolved adjacent lung showed the highest T cell clonality, exceeding tumor. Multi-region tumor sequencing was not done, so intratumor heterogeneity could not be excluded.

The method was immunoSEQ multiplex PCR; TCRdb's version includes in-frame clones alone and lacks a portion of them. The repertoire holds tens of thousands of clones, with around 84% as singletons. Germline V gives CDR1 MDHEN, CDR2 SYDVKM. With 10 bases clipped from V and 11 bases from J, the junction kept 8 bases outside the gene matches. CDR3 length equals 11 residues. This clone was counted only a few times. Its antigen is unidentified. The sequenced sample was peripheral blood, obtained before any cancer treatment. The sequence derives from a man aged 18-55 years with stage I lung adenocarcinoma. The rearrangement joins TRBV28 to TRBJ2-3; 8 bases are shared with TRBD2. CDR3 sequence (DNA): TGTGCCACCCGGGGGGGCGGTCGGCAGTATTTT. It is translated as CATRGGGRQYF.